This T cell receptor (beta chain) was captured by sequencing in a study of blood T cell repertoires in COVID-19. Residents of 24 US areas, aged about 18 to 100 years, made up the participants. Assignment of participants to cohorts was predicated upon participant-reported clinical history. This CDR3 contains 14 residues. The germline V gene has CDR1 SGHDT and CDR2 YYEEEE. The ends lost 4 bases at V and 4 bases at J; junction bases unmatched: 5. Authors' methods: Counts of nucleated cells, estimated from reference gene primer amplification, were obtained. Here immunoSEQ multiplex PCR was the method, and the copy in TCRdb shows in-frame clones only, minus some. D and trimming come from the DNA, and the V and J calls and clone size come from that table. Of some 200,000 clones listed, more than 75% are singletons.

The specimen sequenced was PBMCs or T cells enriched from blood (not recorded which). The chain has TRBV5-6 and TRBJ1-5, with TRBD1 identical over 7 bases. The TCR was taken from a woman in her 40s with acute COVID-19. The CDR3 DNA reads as TGTGCCAGCAGCACCGGGACAGTAAATCAGCCCCAGCATTTT. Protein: CASSTGTVNQPQHF.